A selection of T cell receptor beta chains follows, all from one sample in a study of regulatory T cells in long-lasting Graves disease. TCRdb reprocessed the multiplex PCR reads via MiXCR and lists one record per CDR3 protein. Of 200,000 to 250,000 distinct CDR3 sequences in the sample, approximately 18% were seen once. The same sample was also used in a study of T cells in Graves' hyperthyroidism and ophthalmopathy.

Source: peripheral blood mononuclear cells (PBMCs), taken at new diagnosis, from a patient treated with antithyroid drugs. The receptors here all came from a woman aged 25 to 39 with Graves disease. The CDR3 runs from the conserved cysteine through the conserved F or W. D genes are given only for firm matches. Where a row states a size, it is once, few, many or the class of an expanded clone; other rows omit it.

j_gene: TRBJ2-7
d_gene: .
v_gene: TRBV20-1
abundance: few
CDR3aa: CSARRVGGPYEQYF
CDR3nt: TGCAGTGCTAGACGGGTAGGAGGGCCCTACGAGCAGTACTTC

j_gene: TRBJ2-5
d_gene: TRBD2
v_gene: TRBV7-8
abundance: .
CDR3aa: CASSLVSGRGTETQYF
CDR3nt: TGTGCCAGCAGCTTAGTTTCCGGGCGGGGGACGGAGACCCAGTACTTC

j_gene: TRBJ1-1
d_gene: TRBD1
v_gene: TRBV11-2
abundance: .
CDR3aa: CASSHRTGWQPKDTEAFF
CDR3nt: TGTGCCAGCAGCCATAGGACAGGGTGGCAACCAAAGGACACTGAAGCTTTCTTT

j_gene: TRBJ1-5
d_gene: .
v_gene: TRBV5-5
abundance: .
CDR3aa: CASSPFDQPQHF
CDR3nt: TGTGCCAGCAGCCCCTTCGATCAGCCCCAGCATTTT

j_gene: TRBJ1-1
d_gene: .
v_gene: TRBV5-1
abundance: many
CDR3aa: CASSLLGSDRPETGTEAFF
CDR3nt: TGCGCCAGCAGCTTGTTAGGTTCTGACCGACCTGAGACCGGCACTGAAGCTTTCTTT

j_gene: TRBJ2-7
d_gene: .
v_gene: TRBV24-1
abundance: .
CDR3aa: CATSESGLSYEQYF
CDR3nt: TGTGCCACCAGTGAAAGCGGACTGTCGTACGAGCAGTACTTC

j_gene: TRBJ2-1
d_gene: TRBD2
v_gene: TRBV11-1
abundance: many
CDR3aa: CASSWGLAGYNEQFF
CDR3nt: TGTGCCAGCAGCTGGGGACTAGCGGGGTACAATGAGCAGTTCTTC

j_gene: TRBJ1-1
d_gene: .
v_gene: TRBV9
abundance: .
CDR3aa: CASSVGPRGHRDTEAFF
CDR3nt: TGTGCCAGCAGCGTAGGACCCAGAGGGCACAGGGACACTGAAGCTTTCTTT

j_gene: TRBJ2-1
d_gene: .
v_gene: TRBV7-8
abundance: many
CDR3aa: CASSSRWGPRGNEQFF
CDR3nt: TGTGCCAGCAGCTCCCGGTGGGGGCCGCGGGGTAATGAGCAGTTCTTC

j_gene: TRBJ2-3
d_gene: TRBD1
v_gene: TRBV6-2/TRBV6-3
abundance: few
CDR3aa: CASIRDRSTDTQYF
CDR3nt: TGTGCCAGCATCCGGGACAGGAGCACAGATACGCAGTATTTT

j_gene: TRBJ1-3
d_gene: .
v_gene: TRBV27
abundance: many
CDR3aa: CASSLSRISGNTIYF
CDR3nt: TGTGCCAGCAGTTTATCCCGCATCTCTGGAAACACCATATATTTT

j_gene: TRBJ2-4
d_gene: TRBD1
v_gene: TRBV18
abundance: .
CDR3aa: CASSPPAGTENEYKNIQYF
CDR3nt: TGTGCCAGCTCACCACCGGCCGGGACAGAGAACGAATACAAAAACATTCAGTACTTC

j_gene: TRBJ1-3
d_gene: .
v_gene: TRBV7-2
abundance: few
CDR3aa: CASSSRASPGNTIYF
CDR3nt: TGTGCCAGCAGCTCTCGGGCCTCTCCCGGGAACACCATATATTTT

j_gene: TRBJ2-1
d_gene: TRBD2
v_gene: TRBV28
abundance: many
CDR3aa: CASSVPPGGQFF
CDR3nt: TGTGCCAGCAGTGTCCCCCCGGGGGGGCAGTTCTTC

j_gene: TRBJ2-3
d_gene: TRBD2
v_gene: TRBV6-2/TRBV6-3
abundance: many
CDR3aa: CASSARGGSSTDTQYF
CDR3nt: TGTGCCAGCTCGGCCCGCGGGGGTTCTAGCACAGATACGCAGTATTTT

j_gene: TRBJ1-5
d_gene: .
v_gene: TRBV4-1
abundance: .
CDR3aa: CASSQGEGPQHF
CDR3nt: TGCGCCAGCAGCCAGGGGGAAGGCCCCCAGCATTTT

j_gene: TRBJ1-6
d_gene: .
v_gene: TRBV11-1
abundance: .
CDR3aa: CASSRTGNNSPLHF
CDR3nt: TGTGCCAGCAGCCGGACGGGCAATAATTCACCCCTCCACTTT

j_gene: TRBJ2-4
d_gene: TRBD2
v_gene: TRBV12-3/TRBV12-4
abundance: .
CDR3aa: CASSLAIPRGDAKNIQYF
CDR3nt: TGTGCCAGCAGTTTAGCGATCCCCCGGGGGGATGCCAAAAACATTCAGTACTTC

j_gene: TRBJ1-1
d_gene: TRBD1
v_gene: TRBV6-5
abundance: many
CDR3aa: CASSYRQQGMGEAFF
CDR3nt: TGTGCCAGCAGTTACCGCCAACAGGGGATGGGTGAAGCTTTCTTT

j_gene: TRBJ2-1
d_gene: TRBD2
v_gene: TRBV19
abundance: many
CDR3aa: CASGTSGVSYNEQFF
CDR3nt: TGTGCCAGTGGGACTAGCGGGGTCTCCTACAATGAGCAGTTCTTC